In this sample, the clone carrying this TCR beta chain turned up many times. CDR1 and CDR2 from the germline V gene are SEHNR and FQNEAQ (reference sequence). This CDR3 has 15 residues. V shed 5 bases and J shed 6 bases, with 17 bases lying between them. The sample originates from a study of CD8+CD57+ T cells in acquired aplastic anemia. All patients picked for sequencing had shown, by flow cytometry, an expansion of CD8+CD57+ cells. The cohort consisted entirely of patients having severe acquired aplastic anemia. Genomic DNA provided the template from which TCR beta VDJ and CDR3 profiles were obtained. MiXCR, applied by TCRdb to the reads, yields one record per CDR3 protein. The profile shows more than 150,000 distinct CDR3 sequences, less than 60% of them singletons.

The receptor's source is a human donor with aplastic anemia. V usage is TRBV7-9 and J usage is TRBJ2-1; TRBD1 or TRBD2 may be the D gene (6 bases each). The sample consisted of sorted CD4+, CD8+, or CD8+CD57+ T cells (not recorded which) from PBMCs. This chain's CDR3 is CASSRETGGGNEQFF. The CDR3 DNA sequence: TGTGCCAGCAGCAGAGAGACTGGAGGGGGCAATGAGCAGTTCTTC.